Here is one T cell receptor beta chain with its context. The data stem from a study of blood T cell repertoires in COVID-19. The wider study: Material from acute and convalescent COVID-19 was sourced from the United States, Italy and Spain. PBMCs, B-cell-depleted T cells, or T cells provided the cDNA or gDNA that made up the material.

The CDR3 runs 13 residues. After removal of 4 bases from V and 9 bases from J, the junction contained 9 bases not matched to a gene. CDR1 and CDR2 from the germline V gene are GTSNPN and SVGIG (reference sequence). Profiling relied on immunoSEQ multiplex PCR, and the TCRdb table lists in-frame clones only, not all of them. Of under 130,000 clones in the sample, 89% were seen once. The chain employs TRBV30 and TRBJ2-1, with TRBD2 matching over 7 bases. This clonotype was obtained from a woman of 80 years or more in a cohort sampled during active COVID-19. Material: peripheral blood. CDR3 coding DNA: TGTGCCTGGACCGAACTAGCGCTTAGTGAGCAGTTCTTC. Encoded protein: CAWTELALSEQFF.